The clone carrying this T cell receptor beta chain appeared a few times. Its cognate antigen is unknown. These data are taken from a study of T-cell reconstitution after alpha-beta-depleted transplantation in children. Study-wide findings and caveats: High day-60 TCRbeta diversity in some patients came from surviving recipient T cells and thymic progenitors. One year after transplant, T-cell counts and diversity came mostly from newly produced T cells. As was reported, about two months after transplant, alpha-beta T cells came from several hundred expanded graft clones.

Unique molecular identifiers tagged the TCRbeta library. Each CDR3 protein gets one entry after TCRdb re-called the PCR reads with MiXCR. The repertoire consists of a few hundred thousand distinct CDR3 sequences, with about 24% occurring once and the leading ten covering about 5%. With V trimmed by 5 bases and J by 4 bases, 8 bases remained unmatched. The CDR3 totals 14 residues. Per germline, CDR1 DFQATT and CDR2 SNEGSKA (reference sequence). The receptor was derived from a female patient aged 2 to 10 who had a stem cell transplant for congenital amegakaryocytic thrombocytopenia, so the T cells may come from the graft donor. The material sequenced was PBMCs, mostly from graft donor cells, taken 360 days after TCRalphabeta/CD19-depleted stem cell transplant. The gene calls are TRBV20-1 and TRBJ2-3; TRBD1 aligns across 8 bases. The DNA of the CDR3 is TGCAGTGCTGCCTTGGACAGGGCTCCAGATACGCAGTATTTT. It is translated as CSAALDRAPDTQYF.